This T cell receptor beta chain was sequenced during a study of response to subunit inactivated influenza vaccine. Study conclusions and caveats: Authors suggested each seasonal influenza vaccination recruits few new T cells.

Regarding this clonotype: Antigen unknown.

TCRdb re-derived calls from the RT-PCR reads in MiXCR, one entry per CDR3 protein. The sample lists over 300,000 distinct CDR3 sequences; roughly a fifth were seen once. The receptor was derived from a man aged 45 to 75 who received an inactivated influenza vaccine. The sample here was PBMCs from blood, taken about 20 months after vaccination.

CDR3 residues: CATRGKGRSGYTF. The CDR3 bases are TGTGCCACCAGAGGAAAGGGCCGTAGTGGCTACACCTTC. The gene calls are TRBV24-1 and TRBJ1-2; no reliable D call. The CDR3 is 13 residues long. CDR1 KGHDR and CDR2 SFDVKD come from the germline V gene. The germline V and J ends were trimmed by 7 bases and 7 bases, with 15 bases remaining between them.